This T cell receptor beta chain appears in the sequencing data of a study of monozygotic twins with cystic fibrosis (dated by TCRdb to the early 2020s). About the investigation overall: Around 3 micrograms of fragmented DNA went through roughly 14 PCR cycles to produce barcoded libraries. To assess genetic influence on V and J gene usage, the study compared TCR beta repertoires within and across 16 monozygotic twin pairs with cystic fibrosis. Made up mostly of children and adolescents, the cohort included ten female and six male twin pairs ranging in age from about 2.0 to 36.4 years, with a median of about 9.5 years. On the day blood was drawn, the twins' weight-for-height and FEVPerc (FEV1 disease centile) were ranked against those of the 950 to 1,200 cohort participants. Data for three of the twin pairs had been reported earlier in a different context.

The twin pairs came from the European Cystic Fibrosis Twin and Sibling Study Cohort, a cohort that recruited patients from 158 CF clinics across 14 European countries. Zygosity and CFTR genotype were verified in-house, and zygosity was tested by multiplex PCR of nine short tandem repeat loci. Each twin gave a peripheral blood sample, and clinical parameters were documented on that same day of blood sampling. Phenol/chloroform extraction was used to isolate genomic DNA from peripheral blood cells, and the DNA was then kept in TE buffer at 4 degrees C. The paper as a whole reports these results and caveats: V gene usage was most similar to the co-twin for 13 of 16 pairs, and J usage for 8 of 16 pairs, suggesting genetic constraints. Simpson clonality was generally low (median about 0.009), suggesting a naive-dominated repertoire, with higher clonality in the most severely affected patients. The cohort was small, and the number of shared CDR3s showed no association with age, concordance or disease severity. Monozygotic CF twin pairs shared significantly more nucleotide-identical clonotypes within each pair than unrelated CF individuals shared with one another (P = 0.000026, Mann-Whitney).

Note on this clone: Its cognate antigen has yet to be identified. No qualities accompany the bases; no much larger clone lies one base away.

Following the manufacturer's instructions, the researchers used the immunoSEQ immune profiling system to amplify TCR beta CDR3 regions via multiplex PCR. An Illumina NextSeq system was used for sequencing. In the authors' own workflow: The immunoSEQ Analyzer platform handled processing of the sequence data, and clonality was calculated by taking the square root of Simpson's index of productive rearrangements. Similarity in V and J usage was measured by Jensen-Shannon distance, and OLGA was used to compute CDR3 generation probabilities. Shared CDR3 sequences were searched in the immuneACCESS database (August 2020) and in VDJdb (December 2020). In its TCRdb copy, this immuneACCESS table keeps in-frame sequences only and misses some clones. Where compared with another copy, unresolved V genes explain less than half of these, and the others have no known cause. V and J calls and clone size come straight from that table; D and trimming were deduced from the DNA. In all, the sample holds 15,000 to 20,000 clones, and roughly nine tenths of those were seen once. 1.6% of the sample lies in the top ten.

Sequencing was performed on blood. The sequence came from a girl aged 2-10 years with cystic fibrosis.

The CDR3 reads CASSEGGRWDTEAFF. The DNA sequence is given as TGTGCCAGCAGTGAAGGTGGCAGGTGGGACACTGAAGCTTTCTTT. The rearrangement joined TRBV6-1 to TRBJ1-1, with no reliable assignment of the D segment. From the cysteine through the phenylalanine, the CDR3 covers 15 amino acids. Here the CDR3 DNA is all that survives: 45 bases in frame from base 1. Trimming removed 1 base from V and 3 bases from J, leaving 12 bases between the germline ends. The germline V gene supplies CDR1 MNHNS and CDR2 SASEGT.